The sequence of this T cell receptor (beta chain) was determined in a study of blood T cell repertoires in COVID-19. Study overall: The United States, Italy and Spain supplied acute and convalescent COVID-19 samples. PBMCs, B-cell-depleted T cells, or T cells were the source of the cDNA or gDNA that made up the material.

TCRdb keeps only in-frame clones here, not all; method: immunoSEQ multiplex PCR. The table records approximately 46,000 clones, around 91% of them present only once. V dropped 0 bases and J dropped 0; count of bases not matched to a gene: 12. CDR1 SGHRS and CDR2 YFSETQ come from the germline V gene. This CDR3 has 19 amino acids. The sequence was collected from a man over 45 with active COVID-19. The sequenced sample consisted of peripheral blood. The J gene is TRBJ2-7, the V gene TRBV5-1; 10 bases map to TRBD2. The CDR3 region is CASSLVASGGSRSSYEQYF. In nucleotides, the CDR3 is TGCGCCAGCAGCTTGGTCGCTAGCGGGGGATCAAGAAGCTCCTACGAGCAGTACTTC.